Below are 7 T cell receptor beta chains sequenced from a single sample in a study of T cell repertoires in cytomegalovirus infection. TCRdb ran MiXCR on the reads and lists one entry per CDR3 protein. Among roughly 730,000 distinct CDR3 sequences listed, around 30% were seen once. For these receptors, no antigen is known. Source: cultured PBMCs, taken from culture after CMV antigen stimulation. The receptors were sampled from a human donor in good health (CMV status not recorded). Some clones in this sample may be carry-over from other donors' samples.

This clonotype was counted only a few times. The chain carries TRBV6-1 and TRBJ2-1; D uncertain. The V end lost 5 bases, the J end lost 7 bases, and 12 bases lay between the germline ends. The CDR3 consists of 13 residues. The germline CDR1 and CDR2 sequences are MNHNS and SASEGT. CDR3 DNA sequence: TGTGCCAGCAGTCGCTCTATCTCTAATGAGCAGTTCTTC. Residues: CASSRSISNEQFF.

The sample holds a few counts of this clonotype. The chain recombines TRBV10-3 with TRBJ2-3; D unresolved. Trimming left V 7 bases short and J 3 bases short, with 5 bases between. This CDR3 contains 11 residues. Per germline, CDR1 ENHRY and CDR2 SYGVKD. The CDR3 region has the DNA TGTGCCATCAAGCAGACAGATACGCAGTATTTT. Amino acids: CAIKQTDTQYF.

The rearrangement joins TRBV5-4 to TRBJ2-5; possibly TRBD2 for D (6 bases). Trimming left V 3 bases short and J 5 bases short, with 14 bases between. The germline gives CDR1 SGHNT, CDR2 YYREEE (reference sequence). CDR3 length equals 14 residues. The CDR3 loop reads CASSSGGSEETQYF. CDR3 in DNA: TGTGCCAGCAGCTCCGGGGGATCGGAGGAGACCCAGTACTTC.

With respect to this clonotype: One end of the junction fails to match germline, which may point to a read error. The rearrangement uses TRBV11-2 and TRBJ2-7; no clear D. Germline V lookup: CDR1 SGHAT, CDR2 FQNNGV. The CDR3 is 15 residues long. The CDR3 sequence: CASSSLRRNTYEQYF. The CDR3 DNA follows: TGCGCCAGCAGCTCCCTCCGGCGGAATACCTACGAGCAGTACTTC.

This clonotype appeared a few times. The genes are TRBV4-3 and TRBJ1-1; D unclear. This CDR3 region has 15 residues. V was pared by 0 bases and J by 3 bases, with 11 bases between. Germline V gene data show CDR1 as LGHNA and CDR2 as YSLEER. CDR3: CASSQDSTRDTEAFF. DNA of the CDR3: TGCGCCAGCAGCCAAGATTCAACGAGGGACACTGAAGCTTTCTTT.

This clonotype was picked up a small number of times. This chain joins TRBV2 and TRBJ1-1; possibly TRBD1 for D (5 bases). The CDR3 contains 15 residues. V was trimmed by 6 bases and J by 0 bases, leaving 14 bases between them. Germline V gene sequence: CDR1 SNHLY, CDR2 FYNNEI. CDR3 DNA: TGTGCCAGCAGACAAGAGGGGAGTATGAACACTGAAGCTTTCTTT. Encoded protein: CASRQEGSMNTEAFF.

This clonotype was observed many times. The chain couples TRBV7-2 to TRBJ2-1; TRBD2 agrees at 8 bases. CDR3 length: 15 residues. Trimming removed 2 bases from V and 6 bases from J; junction bases left unmatched: 6. The germline gives CDR1 SGHTA, CDR2 FQGNSA. CDR3 in amino acids: CASSLTGGAFNEQFF. In nucleotides, the CDR3 is TGTGCCAGCAGCTTAACCGGGGGGGCCTTCAATGAGCAGTTCTTC. Supplemented by reference TRBV7-2 and TRBJ2-1, the full variable domain reads GAGVSQSPSNKVTEKGKDVELRCDPISGHTALYWYRQSLGQGLEFLIYFQGNSAPDKSGLPSDRFSAERTGGSVSTLTIQRTQQEDSAVYLCASSLTGGAFNEQFFGPGTRLTVL.